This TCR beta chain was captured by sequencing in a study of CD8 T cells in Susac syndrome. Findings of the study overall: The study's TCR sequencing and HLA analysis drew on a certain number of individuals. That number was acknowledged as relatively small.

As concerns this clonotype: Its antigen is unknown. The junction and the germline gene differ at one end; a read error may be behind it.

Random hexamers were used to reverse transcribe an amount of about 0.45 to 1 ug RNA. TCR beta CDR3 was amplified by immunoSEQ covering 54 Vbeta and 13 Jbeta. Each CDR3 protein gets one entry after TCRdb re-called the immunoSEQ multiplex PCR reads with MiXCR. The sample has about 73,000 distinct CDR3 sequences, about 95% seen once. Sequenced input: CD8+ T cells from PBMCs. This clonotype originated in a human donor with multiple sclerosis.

In nucleotides, the CDR3 is TGCGCCAGCAGCCAAGGACAGGTCCTTCCCAATCAACCCCAGCATTTT. It specifies CASSQGQVLPNQPQHF. The rearrangement uses TRBV4-1 and TRBJ1-5; perhaps TRBD1 as D (6 bases). There are 16 residues in the CDR3. Germline-derived CDR1 and CDR2 are MGHRA and YSYEKL.